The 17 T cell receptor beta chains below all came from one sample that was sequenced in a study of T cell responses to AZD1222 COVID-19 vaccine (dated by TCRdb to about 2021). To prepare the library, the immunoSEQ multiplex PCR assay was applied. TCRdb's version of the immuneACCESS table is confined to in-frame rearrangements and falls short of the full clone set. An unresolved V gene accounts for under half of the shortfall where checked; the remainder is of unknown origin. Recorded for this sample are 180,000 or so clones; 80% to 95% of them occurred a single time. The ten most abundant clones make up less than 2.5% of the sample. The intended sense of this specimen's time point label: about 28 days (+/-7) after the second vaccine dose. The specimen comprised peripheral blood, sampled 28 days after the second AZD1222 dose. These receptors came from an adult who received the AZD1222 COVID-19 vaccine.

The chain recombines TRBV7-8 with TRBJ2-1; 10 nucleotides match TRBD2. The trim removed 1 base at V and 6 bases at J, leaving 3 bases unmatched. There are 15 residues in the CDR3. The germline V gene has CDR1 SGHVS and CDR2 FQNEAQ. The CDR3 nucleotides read TGTGCCAGCAGCTTAGGAGCTAGCGGGAGCAATGAGCAGTTCTTC. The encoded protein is CASSLGASGSNEQFF.

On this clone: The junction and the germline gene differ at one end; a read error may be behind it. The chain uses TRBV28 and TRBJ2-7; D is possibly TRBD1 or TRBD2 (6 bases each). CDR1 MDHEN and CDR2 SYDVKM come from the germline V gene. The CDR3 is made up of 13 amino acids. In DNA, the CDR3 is TGTGCCAGCAGTCCTGGGGGGCAGGCTCTTAAGGGCTTC. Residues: CASSPGGQALKGF.

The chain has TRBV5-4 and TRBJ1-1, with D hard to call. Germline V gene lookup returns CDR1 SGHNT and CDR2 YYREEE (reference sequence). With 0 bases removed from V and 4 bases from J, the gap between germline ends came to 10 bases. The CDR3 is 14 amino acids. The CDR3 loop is CASSLAARGTEAFF. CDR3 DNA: TGTGCCAGCAGCTTGGCGGCACGGGGCACTGAAGCTTTCTTT.

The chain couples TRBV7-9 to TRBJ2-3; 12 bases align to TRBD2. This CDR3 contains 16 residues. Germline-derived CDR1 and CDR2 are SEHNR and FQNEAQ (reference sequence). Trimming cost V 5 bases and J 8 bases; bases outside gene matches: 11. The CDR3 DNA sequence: TGTGCCAGCAGCCTGATTGGGGGACTAGCGGGTGGTACGCAGTATTTT. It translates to CASSLIGGLAGGTQYF.

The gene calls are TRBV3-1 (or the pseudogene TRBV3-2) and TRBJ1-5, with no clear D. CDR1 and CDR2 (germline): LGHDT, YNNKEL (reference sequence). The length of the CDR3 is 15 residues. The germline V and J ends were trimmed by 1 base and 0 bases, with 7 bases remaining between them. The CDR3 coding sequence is TGTGCCAGCAGCCAAGGGTTAATTAGCAATCAGCCCCAGCATTTT. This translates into CASSQGLISNQPQHF.

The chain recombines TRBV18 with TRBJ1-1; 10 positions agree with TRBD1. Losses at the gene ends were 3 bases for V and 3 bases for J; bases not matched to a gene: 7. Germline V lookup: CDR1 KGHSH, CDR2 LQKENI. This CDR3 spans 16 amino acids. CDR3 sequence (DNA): TGTGCCAGCTCACCTGCCGGGACAGGGGATCACACTGAAGCTTTCTTT. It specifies CASSPAGTGDHTEAFF.

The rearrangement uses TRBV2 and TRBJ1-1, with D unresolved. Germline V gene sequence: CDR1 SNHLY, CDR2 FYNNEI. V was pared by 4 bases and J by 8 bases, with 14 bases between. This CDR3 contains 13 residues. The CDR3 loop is CASSAGSISEAFF. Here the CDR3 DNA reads TGTGCCAGCAGTGCGGGCTCAATTTCAGAAGCTTTCTTT. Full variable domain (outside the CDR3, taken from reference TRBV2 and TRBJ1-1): EPEVTQTPSHQVTQMGQEVILRCVPISNHLYFYWYRQILGQKVEFLVSFYNNEISEKSEIFDDQFSVERPDGSNFTLKIRSTKLEDSAMYFCASSAGSISEAFFGQGTRLTVV.

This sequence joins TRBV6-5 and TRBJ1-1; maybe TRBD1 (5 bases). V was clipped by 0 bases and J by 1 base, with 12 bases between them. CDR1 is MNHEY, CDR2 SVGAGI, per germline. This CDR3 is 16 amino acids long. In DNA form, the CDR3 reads TGTGCCAGCAGTTACTCTCAGGGCATTCAGAACACTGAAGCTTTCTTT. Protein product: CASSYSQGIQNTEAFF.

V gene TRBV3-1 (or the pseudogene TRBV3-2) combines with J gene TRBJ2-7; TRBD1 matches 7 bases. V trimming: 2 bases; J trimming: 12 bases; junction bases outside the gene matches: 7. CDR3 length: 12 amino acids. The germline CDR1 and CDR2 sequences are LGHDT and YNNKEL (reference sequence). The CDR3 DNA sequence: TGTGCCAGCAGCCAAACAGGGGAGAGGGCGTACTTC. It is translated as CASSQTGERAYF.

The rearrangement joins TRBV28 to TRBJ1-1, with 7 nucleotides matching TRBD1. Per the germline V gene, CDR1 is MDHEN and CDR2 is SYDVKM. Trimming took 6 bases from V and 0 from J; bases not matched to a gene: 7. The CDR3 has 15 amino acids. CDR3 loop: CASRATGQMNTEAFF. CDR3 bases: TGTGCCAGCAGGGCCACGGGACAGATGAACACTGAAGCTTTCTTT.

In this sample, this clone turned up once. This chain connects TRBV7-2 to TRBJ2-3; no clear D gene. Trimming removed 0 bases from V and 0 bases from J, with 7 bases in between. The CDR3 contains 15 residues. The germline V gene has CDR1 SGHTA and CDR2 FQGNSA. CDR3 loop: CASSLAQASTDTQYF. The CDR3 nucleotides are TGTGCCAGCAGCTTAGCTCAGGCTAGCACAGATACGCAGTATTTT.

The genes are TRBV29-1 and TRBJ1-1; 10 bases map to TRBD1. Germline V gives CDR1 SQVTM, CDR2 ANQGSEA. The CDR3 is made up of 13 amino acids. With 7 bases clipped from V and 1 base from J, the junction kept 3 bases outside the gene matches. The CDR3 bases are TGCAGCGGAAGACAGGGGGCGAACACTGAAGCTTTCTTT. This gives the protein CSGRQGANTEAFF.

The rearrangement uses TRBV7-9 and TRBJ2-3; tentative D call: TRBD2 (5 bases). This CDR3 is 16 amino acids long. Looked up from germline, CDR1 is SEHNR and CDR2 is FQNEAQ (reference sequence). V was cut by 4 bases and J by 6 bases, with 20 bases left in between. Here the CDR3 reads CASSSGTLSLTDTQYF. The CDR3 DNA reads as TGTGCCAGCAGCTCGGGAACCCTTTCCCTTACCGATACGCAGTATTTT.

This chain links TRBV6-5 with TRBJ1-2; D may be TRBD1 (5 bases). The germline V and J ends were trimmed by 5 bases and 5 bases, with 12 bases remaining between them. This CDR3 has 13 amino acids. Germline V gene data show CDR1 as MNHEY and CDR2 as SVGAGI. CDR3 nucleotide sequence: TGTGCCAGCAGTCCCCCAGGGAGATATGGCTACACCTTC. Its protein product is CASSPPGRYGYTF.

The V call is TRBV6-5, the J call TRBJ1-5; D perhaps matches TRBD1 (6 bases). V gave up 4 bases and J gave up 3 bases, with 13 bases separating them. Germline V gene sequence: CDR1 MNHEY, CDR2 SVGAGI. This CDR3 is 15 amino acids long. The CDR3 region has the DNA TGTGCCAGCAGTTCCGGGACACTTTCCAATCAGCCCCAGCATTTT. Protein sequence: CASSSGTLSNQPQHF.

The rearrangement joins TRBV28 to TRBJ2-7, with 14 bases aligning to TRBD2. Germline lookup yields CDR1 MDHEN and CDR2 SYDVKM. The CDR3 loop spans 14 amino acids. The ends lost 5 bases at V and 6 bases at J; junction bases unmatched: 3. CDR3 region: CASSPGLAGVEQYF. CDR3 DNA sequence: TGTGCCAGCAGTCCGGGACTAGCGGGAGTCGAGCAGTACTTC.

The DNA for the CDR3 is TGTGCCAGCAGCACCCGGGACAGGGGGATCCACGAGCAGTACTTC. Its translation is CASSTRDRGIHEQYF. The rearrangement links TRBV21-1 to TRBJ2-7; the listed D gene, TRBD1, was not tested against the DNA. TRBV21-1 is reported as a pseudogene. The length of the CDR3 is 15 residues.